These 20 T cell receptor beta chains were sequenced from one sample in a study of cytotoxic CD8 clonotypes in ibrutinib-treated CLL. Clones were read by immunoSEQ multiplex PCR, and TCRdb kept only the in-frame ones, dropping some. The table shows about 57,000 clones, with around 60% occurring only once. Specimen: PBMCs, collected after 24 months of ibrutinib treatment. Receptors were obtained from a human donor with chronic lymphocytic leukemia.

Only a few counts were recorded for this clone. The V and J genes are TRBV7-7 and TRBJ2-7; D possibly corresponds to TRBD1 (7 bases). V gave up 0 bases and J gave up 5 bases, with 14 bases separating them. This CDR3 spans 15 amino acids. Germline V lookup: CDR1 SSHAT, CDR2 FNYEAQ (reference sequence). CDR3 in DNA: TGTGCCAGCAGCTTAGCGGCAGGGGGGTTCGACGAGCAGTACTTC. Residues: CASSLAAGGFDEQYF.

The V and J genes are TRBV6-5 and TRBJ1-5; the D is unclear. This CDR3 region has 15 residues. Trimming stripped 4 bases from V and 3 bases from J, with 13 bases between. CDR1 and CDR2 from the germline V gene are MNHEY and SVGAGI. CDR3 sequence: CASSFGDGDNQPQHF. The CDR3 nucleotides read TGTGCCAGCAGTTTTGGGGATGGGGACAATCAGCCCCAGCATTTT.

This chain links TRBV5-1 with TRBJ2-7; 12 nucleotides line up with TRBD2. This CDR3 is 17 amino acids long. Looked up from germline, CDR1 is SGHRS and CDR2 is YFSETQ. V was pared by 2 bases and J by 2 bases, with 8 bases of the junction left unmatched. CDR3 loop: CASSLGSSGRAPYEQYF. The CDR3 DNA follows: TGCGCCAGCAGCTTAGGATCTAGCGGGAGGGCCCCCTACGAGCAGTACTTC.

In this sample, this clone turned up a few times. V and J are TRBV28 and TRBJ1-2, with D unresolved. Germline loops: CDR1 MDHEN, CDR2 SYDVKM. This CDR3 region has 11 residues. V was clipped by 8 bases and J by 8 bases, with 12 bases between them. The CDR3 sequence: CASSPPRGYTF. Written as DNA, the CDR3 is TGTGCCAGCTCTCCCCCGAGGGGCTACACCTTC.

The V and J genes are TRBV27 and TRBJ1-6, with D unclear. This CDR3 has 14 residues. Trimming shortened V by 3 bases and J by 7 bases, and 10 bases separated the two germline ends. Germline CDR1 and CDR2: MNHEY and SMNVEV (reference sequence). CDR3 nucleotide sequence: TGTGCCAGCAGTTTGTGGCAGCGGAATTCACCCCTCCACTTT. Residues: CASSLWQRNSPLHF.

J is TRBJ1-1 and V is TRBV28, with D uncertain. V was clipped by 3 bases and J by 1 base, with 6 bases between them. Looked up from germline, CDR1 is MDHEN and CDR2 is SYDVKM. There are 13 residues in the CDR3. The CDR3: CASSLWQNTEAFF. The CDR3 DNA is TGTGCCAGCAGTTTGTGGCAGAACACTGAAGCTTTCTTT. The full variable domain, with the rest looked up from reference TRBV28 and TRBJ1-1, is DVKVTQSSRYLVKRTGEKVFLECVQDMDHENMFWYRQDPGLGLRLIYFSYDVKMKEKGDIPEGYSVSREKKERFSLILESASTNQTSMYLCASSLWQNTEAFFGQGTRLTVV.

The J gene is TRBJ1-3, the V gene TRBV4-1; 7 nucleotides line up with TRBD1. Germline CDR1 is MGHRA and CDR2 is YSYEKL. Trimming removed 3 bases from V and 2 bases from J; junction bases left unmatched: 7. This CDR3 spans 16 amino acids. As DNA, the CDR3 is TGCGCCAGCAGCCAGGGACTTCAGGGGGCTGGAAACACCATATATTTT. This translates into CASSQGLQGAGNTIYF.

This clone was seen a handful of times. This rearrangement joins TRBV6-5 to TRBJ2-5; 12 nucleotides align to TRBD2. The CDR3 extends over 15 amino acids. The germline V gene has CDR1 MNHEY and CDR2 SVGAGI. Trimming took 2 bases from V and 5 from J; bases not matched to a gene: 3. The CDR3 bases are TGTGCCAGCAGTTACCTAGCGGGAGGGTCGGAGACCCAGTACTTC. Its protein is CASSYLAGGSETQYF.

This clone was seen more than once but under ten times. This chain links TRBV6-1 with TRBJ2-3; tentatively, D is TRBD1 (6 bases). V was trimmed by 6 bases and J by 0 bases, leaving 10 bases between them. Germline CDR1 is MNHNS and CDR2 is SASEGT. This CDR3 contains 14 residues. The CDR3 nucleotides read TGTGCCAGCAGACAACAGGGTAGCACAGATACGCAGTATTTT. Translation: CASRQQGSTDTQYF.

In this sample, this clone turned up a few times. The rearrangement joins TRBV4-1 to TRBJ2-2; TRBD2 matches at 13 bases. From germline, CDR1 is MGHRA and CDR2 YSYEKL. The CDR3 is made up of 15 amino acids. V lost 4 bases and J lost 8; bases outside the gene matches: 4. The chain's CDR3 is CASSLGLAGVGELFF. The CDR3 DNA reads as TGCGCCAGCAGCCTCGGACTAGCGGGAGTGGGGGAGCTGTTTTTT.

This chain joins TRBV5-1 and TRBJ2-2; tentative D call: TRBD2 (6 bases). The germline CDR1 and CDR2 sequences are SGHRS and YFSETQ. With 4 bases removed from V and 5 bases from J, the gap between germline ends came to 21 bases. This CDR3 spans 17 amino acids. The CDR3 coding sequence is TGCGCCAGCAGCCAGCGAACTAGCCAAGTTACTACCGGGGAGCTGTTTTTT. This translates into CASSQRTSQVTTGELFF.

CDR3 nucleotides: TGTGCCAGCAGCTTAGGCATTCCGGGGCGGGGGGGCCCAGATACGCAGTATTTT. It specifies CASSLGIPGRGGPDTQYF. The chain combines TRBV11-2 with TRBJ2-3, with 9 bases identical to TRBD2. The junction had 12 bases not matched to a gene; V was cut back by 1 base and J by 4 bases. This CDR3 comprises 18 residues. CDR1 and CDR2 (germline): SGHAT, FQNNGV.

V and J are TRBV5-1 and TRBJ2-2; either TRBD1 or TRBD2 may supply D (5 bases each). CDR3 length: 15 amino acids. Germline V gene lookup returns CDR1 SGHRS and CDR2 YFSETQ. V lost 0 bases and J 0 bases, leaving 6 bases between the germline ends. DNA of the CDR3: TGCGCCAGCAGCTTGGTGGGACCGAACACCGGGGAGCTGTTTTTT. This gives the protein CASSLVGPNTGELFF.

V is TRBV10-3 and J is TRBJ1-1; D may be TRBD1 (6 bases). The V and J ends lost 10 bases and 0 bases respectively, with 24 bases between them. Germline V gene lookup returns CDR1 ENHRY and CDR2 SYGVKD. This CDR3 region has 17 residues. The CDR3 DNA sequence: TGTGCCAGAAACAGAATTGACAGGATACCGCTGAACACTGAAGCTTTCTTT. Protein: CARNRIDRIPLNTEAFF.

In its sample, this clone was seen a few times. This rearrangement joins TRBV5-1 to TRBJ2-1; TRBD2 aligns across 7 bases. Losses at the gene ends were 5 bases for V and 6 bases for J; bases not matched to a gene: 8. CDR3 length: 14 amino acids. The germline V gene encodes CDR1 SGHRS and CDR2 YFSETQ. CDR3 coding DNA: TGCGCCAGCAGGACGGCCGGACTAGTCAATGAGCAGTTCTTC. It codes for CASRTAGLVNEQFF.

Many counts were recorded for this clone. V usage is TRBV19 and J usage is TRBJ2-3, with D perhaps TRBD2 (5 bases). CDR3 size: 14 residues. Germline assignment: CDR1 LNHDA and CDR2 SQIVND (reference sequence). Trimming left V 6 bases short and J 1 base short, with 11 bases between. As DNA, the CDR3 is TGTGCCAGTAGCGCGGGCTGGGGCACAGATACGCAGTATTTT. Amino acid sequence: CASSAGWGTDTQYF.

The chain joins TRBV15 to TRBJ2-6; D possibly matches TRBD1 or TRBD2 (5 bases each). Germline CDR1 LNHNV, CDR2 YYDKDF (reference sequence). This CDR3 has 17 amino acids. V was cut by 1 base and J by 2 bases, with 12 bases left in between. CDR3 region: CATSRVQGAPGANVLTF. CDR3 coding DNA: TGTGCCACCAGCAGAGTGCAGGGAGCTCCTGGGGCCAACGTCCTGACTTTC.

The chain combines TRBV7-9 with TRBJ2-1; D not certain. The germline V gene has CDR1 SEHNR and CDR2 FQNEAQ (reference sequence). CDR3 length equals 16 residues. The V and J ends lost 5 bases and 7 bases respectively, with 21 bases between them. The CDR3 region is CASSLDREISMNEQFF. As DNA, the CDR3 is TGTGCCAGCAGCCTGGACCGAGAAATTTCTATGAATGAGCAGTTCTTC.

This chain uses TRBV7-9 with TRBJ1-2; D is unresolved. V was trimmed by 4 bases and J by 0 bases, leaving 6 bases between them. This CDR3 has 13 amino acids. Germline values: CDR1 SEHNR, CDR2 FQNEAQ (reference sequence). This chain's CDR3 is CASSSGANYGYTF. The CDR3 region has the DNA TGTGCCAGCAGCTCCGGGGCTAACTATGGCTACACCTTC.

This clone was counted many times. The CDR3 nucleotides read TGCGCCAGCAGCCTAGGACAGGGGGCGAGCGAGCAGTACTTC. It yields the protein CASSLGQGASEQYF. This chain connects TRBV5-1 to TRBJ2-7; TRBD1 matches at 11 bases. The CDR3 spans 14 residues. V gave up 4 bases and J gave up 6 bases; unmatched junction bases: 6. Germline CDR1 SGHRS, CDR2 YFSETQ.